This T cell receptor (beta chain) was captured in a study of cytomegalovirus exposure and HLA in healthy donors. General study results and limits: The study found most TCR sequences rare, yet found some public TCRs in many donors. Most TCR beta V segments were productive about 87% or about 30% of the time in an earlier analysis. A later analysis associated 15,000 to 20,000 TCR beta sequences with HLA alleles at a 0.05 false discovery rate. Rates of TCR association differed by HLA locus in a later analysis, with DRB1 highest and HLA-C lowest.

This CDR3 is built from 11 residues. The V and J ends lost 6 bases and 4 bases respectively, with 9 bases between them. Germline CDR1 is DFQATT and CDR2 is SNEGSKA (reference sequence). A multiplex PCR was run with 60 Vbeta primers and 13 Jbeta primers. Produced via immunoSEQ multiplex PCR; TCRdb's table is partial and in-frame only. Altogether approximately 140,000 clones are present, 65% to 85% being singletons, with the ten largest covering over 2.5%. Worth noting for this clone: Its antigen is undetermined.

This TCR derives from a male donor in good health and CMV-seronegative. Source material: PBMCs. The V gene is TRBV20-1, the J gene TRBJ1-2; possibly TRBD1 for D (5 bases). CDR3 loop: CSARGIYGYTF. The CDR3 region has the DNA TGCAGTGCCCGGGGGATCTATGGCTACACCTTC.